This T cell receptor (beta chain) was captured by sequencing in a study of identical twins. Germline-derived CDR1 and CDR2 are SGHKS and YYEKEE (reference sequence). The CDR3 covers 17 residues. After removal of 4 bases from V and 6 bases from J, the junction contained 15 bases not matched to a gene. About this clonotype: Antigen: not known.

TCRdb analysed the 5' RACE reads with MiXCR anew, one entry per CDR3 protein. The sample holds 500,000 to 600,000 distinct CDR3 sequences; 22% are singletons and the top ten take about 0.93%. Points from the study as a whole: Fewer insertions characterized abundant cord blood beta clonotypes, whereas memory repertoires showed none.

These same records also appear under a second study, on T cells expressing NK-cell markers. As that study records: Restricting sorting to alpha-beta TCR T cells was achieved in several experiments by an anti-gamma-delta TCR antibody.

What was sequenced was CD4+ T cells sorted from blood. The sequence was collected from a woman aged 18-35 years in good health. The chain uses TRBV5-5 and TRBJ2-5; 10 nucleotides line up with TRBD2. CDR3 in DNA: TGTGCCAGCAGCCCCCGGAGCGGGGGGGGGGCCGGGAAGACCCAGTACTTC. It codes for CASSPRSGGGAGKTQYF.